Presented here are 22 T cell receptor beta chains from one specimen sequenced in a study of T cell therapy after organ transplantation (dated by TCRdb to the late 2010s). Their antigens remain unidentified. Sample time point, as interpreted from the label and publication: 4-8 weeks after completion of therapy. To prepare the library, the immunoSEQ multiplex PCR assay was applied. This is the immuneACCESS table as TCRdb keeps it, with only in-frame sequences that have V and J called. A part of the clones is gone; compared with another copy, unresolved V genes explain less than half, and the rest is unexplained. Counted in this sample were approximately 20,000 clones; about four fifths of them appeared once. Around a tenth of the sample goes to the ten largest clones. The specimen comprised CD8+ T cells from blood, sampled after autologous CMV-specific T cell therapy. The receptors derive from a human patient who had received a solid organ transplant and had CMV disease. Following a transplant, some T cells may be graft donor cells, not patient cells.

The chain combines TRBV4-2 with TRBJ1-1, with TRBD1 as a possible D gene (5 bases). The CDR3 runs 13 residues. Between the trimmed V and J ends, which lost 8 bases and 0 bases, there was a span of 10 bases. The germline gives CDR1 LGHNA, CDR2 YNFKEQ. The CDR3 loop is CASGTGLNTEAFF. CDR3 DNA: TGTGCCAGCGGCACAGGCCTGAACACTGAAGCTTTCTTT.

The chain employs TRBV30 and TRBJ2-2; D gene ambiguous. V was trimmed by 0 bases and J by 6 bases, leaving 5 bases between them. This CDR3 spans 12 amino acids. Per germline, CDR1 GTSNPN and CDR2 SVGIG (reference sequence). CDR3 DNA: TGTGCCTGGAGTGTACCCCCCGGGGAGCTGTTTTTT. Translated, it gives CAWSVPPGELFF.

V usage is TRBV28 and J usage is TRBJ1-5; D is unresolved. Germline CDR1 is MDHEN and CDR2 is SYDVKM. The CDR3 runs 16 residues. Between the trimmed V and J ends, which lost 3 bases and 2 bases, there was a span of 14 bases. Here the CDR3 reads CASSFDGLPGNQPQHF. The CDR3 DNA is TGTGCCAGCAGTTTTGACGGCCTCCCGGGCAATCAGCCCCAGCATTTT.

The chain is built from TRBV21-1 and TRBJ2-4. TRBV21-1 constitutes a pseudogene. The CDR3 has 15 residues. CDR3 in amino acids: CASSPLRGPKNIQYF. In nucleotides, the CDR3 is TGTGCCAGCAGCCCCCTCCGAGGACCAAAAAACATTCAGTACTTC.

The V call is TRBV4-3, the J call TRBJ2-7; D is possibly TRBD2 (6 bases). The CDR3 contains 14 residues. Germline V CDR1 and CDR2: LGHNA, YSLEER. V lost 0 bases and J lost 4, with 10 bases in between. The CDR3 protein is CASSQDPAGYEQYF. The CDR3 DNA sequence: TGCGCCAGCAGCCAAGACCCCGCGGGGTACGAGCAGTACTTC.

The chain links TRBV6-5 to TRBJ2-7, with TRBD1 identical over 8 bases. CDR3 length: 16 amino acids. V lost 2 bases and J lost 3; bases outside the gene matches: 9. Germline V gene sequence: CDR1 MNHEY, CDR2 SVGAGI. The CDR3 protein is CASSYPRTGGNYEQYF. The CDR3, as DNA: TGTGCCAGCAGTTACCCACGAACAGGGGGAAACTACGAGCAGTACTTC.

This clone was observed a few times. This CDR3 reads CASSAQGRDTEAFF. The CDR3 DNA reads as TGTGCCAGCAGTGCTCAGGGAAGGGATACTGAAGCTTTCTTT. The rearrangement links TRBV25-1 to TRBJ1-1; weak D call: TRBD1 (5 bases). The CDR3 is 14 amino acids. CDR1 and CDR2 (germline): MGHDK, SYGVNS. Trimming stripped 4 bases from V and 5 bases from J, with 14 bases between.

The V call is TRBV4-2, the J call TRBJ2-7; 8 positions agree with TRBD2. J was trimmed by 0 bases and V by 2 bases; bases with no gene match: 9. The CDR3 is made up of 17 amino acids. Per the germline V gene, CDR1 is LGHNA and CDR2 is YNFKEQ. The CDR3 DNA is TGTGCCAGCAGCCAATCCGCCGGGACTAGTACCTCCTACGAGCAGTACTTC. This codes for CASSQSAGTSTSYEQYF.

The chain links TRBV30 to TRBJ2-3; 7 positions agree with TRBD1. V dropped 5 bases and J dropped 1; count of bases not matched to a gene: 6. CDR1 is GTSNPN, CDR2 SVGIG, per germline (reference sequence). This CDR3 has 14 residues. The CDR3 DNA is TGTGCCTGGGGGACAGTCGATGGCACAGATACGCAGTATTTT. Residues: CAWGTVDGTDTQYF.

CDR3 in DNA: TGCGCCAGCAGCTTGGGCCAGGGCCTCAATCAGCCCCAGCATTTT. Translating it yields CASSLGQGLNQPQHF. The genes are TRBV5-1 and TRBJ1-5; a weak D match, TRBD1 (5 bases). CDR3 size: 15 residues. V lost 0 bases to trimming and J lost 3 bases, with 10 bases between them. Germline V gene lookup returns CDR1 SGHRS and CDR2 YFSETQ.

The J gene is TRBJ2-1, the V gene TRBV6-5; D possibly corresponds to TRBD2 (6 bases). CDR1 and CDR2 (germline): MNHEY, SVGAGI. The CDR3 has 16 amino acids. With 0 bases removed from V and 6 bases from J, the gap between germline ends came to 15 bases. In DNA form, the CDR3 reads TGTGCCAGCAGTTACTCGATAAGATTGGGAGGCAATGAGCAGTTCTTC. The encoded protein is CASSYSIRLGGNEQFF.

This clone was observed once. The genes are TRBV7-9 and TRBJ2-3; the D is unclear. The CDR3 is made up of 14 amino acids. CDR1 is SEHNR, CDR2 FQNEAQ, per germline (reference sequence). V shed 0 bases and J shed 6 bases, with 10 bases lying between them. CDR3 nucleotides: TGTGCCAGCAGCTTAGCTAGGTCTCGCGATACGCAGTATTTT. Encoded protein: CASSLARSRDTQYF. Variable domain in full (rest from reference TRBV7-9 and TRBJ2-3): DTGVSQNPRHKITKRGQNVTFRCDPISEHNRLYWYRQTLGQGPEFLTYFQNEAQLEKSRLLSDRFSAERPKGSFSTLEIQRTEQGDSAMYLCASSLARSRDTQYFGPGTRLTVL.

The chain's CDR3 is CASSPRIGGGRTDTQYF. In DNA, the CDR3 is TGTGCCAGCAGCCCCAGGATCGGGGGGGGGCGGACAGATACGCAGTATTTT. The chain uses TRBV7-6 and TRBJ2-3, with TRBD2 identical over 8 bases. The length of the CDR3 is 17 residues. V dropped 5 bases and J dropped 3; count of bases not matched to a gene: 13. Germline V lookup: CDR1 SGHVS, CDR2 FNYEAQ.

The chain couples TRBV11-2 to TRBJ2-5; D not certain. Trimming removed 3 bases at V and 1 base at J, with 12 bases between. Looked up from germline, CDR1 is SGHAT and CDR2 is FQNNGV. The CDR3 loop spans 15 amino acids. This chain's CDR3 is CASSFTPSPQETQYF. The CDR3 nucleotides read TGTGCCAGCAGCTTCACTCCAAGCCCCCAAGAGACCCAGTACTTC.

V is TRBV7-9 and J is TRBJ1-2; D is ambiguous. Germline V gene data show CDR1 as SEHNR and CDR2 as FQNEAQ (reference sequence). There are 15 residues in the CDR3. The germline V and J ends were trimmed by 2 bases and 0 bases, with 10 bases remaining between them. The CDR3 coding sequence is TGTGCCAGCAGCTTATCAGACCGGGCTAACTATGGCTACACCTTC. This sequence encodes CASSLSDRANYGYTF.

Only a few counts were recorded for this clone. The sample carries other DNA sequences with the same CDR3. This chain uses TRBV6-5 with TRBJ2-1; D is unclear. Trimming removed 6 bases at V and 3 bases at J, with 6 bases between. In germline, CDR1 is MNHEY, CDR2 SVGAGI. The CDR3 has 12 residues. Here the CDR3 reads CASRQNYNEQFF. DNA for the CDR3: TGTGCCAGCAGGCAAAACTACAATGAGCAGTTCTTC.

This chain connects TRBV5-1 to TRBJ1-1; a weak D match, TRBD1 (5 bases). Germline CDR1 and CDR2: SGHRS and YFSETQ. Trimming removed 5 bases from V and 0 bases from J, with 14 bases in between. The CDR3 has 15 amino acids. CDR3 sequence: CASSSVEGLNTEAFF. The CDR3 nucleotides are TGCGCCAGCAGTTCCGTCGAGGGGTTGAACACTGAAGCTTTCTTT.

This chain links TRBV7-6 with TRBJ1-5; D unresolved. CDR3 size: 14 residues. The V and J ends lost 1 base and 9 bases respectively, with 13 bases between them. The V gene's germline CDR1 is SGHVS and CDR2 FNYEAQ. CDR3 sequence reads: CASSLGPGDMPQHF. The CDR3 DNA sequence: TGTGCCAGCAGCTTAGGACCCGGGGATATGCCCCAGCATTTT.

The chain carries TRBV7-9 and TRBJ2-1; D remains unclear. The CDR3 consists of 15 residues. The germline V and J ends were trimmed by 1 base and 8 bases, with 15 bases remaining between them. Germline V gives CDR1 SEHNR, CDR2 FQNEAQ (reference sequence). CDR3 sequence: CASSLVSLDRDEQFF. In DNA, the CDR3 is TGTGCCAGCAGCTTAGTTTCTCTAGATCGCGATGAGCAGTTCTTC. Looking up the rest from reference TRBV7-9 and TRBJ2-1 gives the full variable domain: DTGVSQNPRHKITKRGQNVTFRCDPISEHNRLYWYRQTLGQGPEFLTYFQNEAQLEKSRLLSDRFSAERPKGSFSTLEIQRTEQGDSAMYLCASSLVSLDRDEQFFGPGTRLTVL.

The chain couples TRBV27 to TRBJ2-7; D remains ambiguous. Germline CDR1 is MNHEY and CDR2 is SMNVEV (reference sequence). V lost 2 bases, J lost 0 bases, and 17 bases lay in between. This CDR3 region has 17 residues. CDR3 region: CASSLQLSAAISYEQYF. The DNA for the CDR3 is TGTGCCAGCAGTTTACAGCTATCGGCAGCTATCTCCTACGAGCAGTACTTC.

This clone was detected only a few times. The J gene is TRBJ1-1, the V gene TRBV6-5; D not resolved. In germline, CDR1 is MNHEY, CDR2 SVGAGI. Deletions cut 2 bases from V and 2 bases from J, with 6 bases between. The CDR3 runs 13 residues. The CDR3 here is CASSYTVNTEAFF. The CDR3 bases are TGTGCCAGCAGTTACACGGTTAACACTGAAGCTTTCTTT.

This chain joins TRBV5-6 and TRBJ2-2; D is uncertain. The ends were cut back, 0 bases at V and 1 base at J, with 7 bases in the middle. The CDR3 extends over 15 amino acids. Germline loops: CDR1 SGHDT, CDR2 YYEEEE. The CDR3 reads CASSLEARNTGELFF. For the CDR3, the DNA is TGTGCCAGCAGCTTGGAAGCGAGGAACACCGGGGAGCTGTTTTTT.